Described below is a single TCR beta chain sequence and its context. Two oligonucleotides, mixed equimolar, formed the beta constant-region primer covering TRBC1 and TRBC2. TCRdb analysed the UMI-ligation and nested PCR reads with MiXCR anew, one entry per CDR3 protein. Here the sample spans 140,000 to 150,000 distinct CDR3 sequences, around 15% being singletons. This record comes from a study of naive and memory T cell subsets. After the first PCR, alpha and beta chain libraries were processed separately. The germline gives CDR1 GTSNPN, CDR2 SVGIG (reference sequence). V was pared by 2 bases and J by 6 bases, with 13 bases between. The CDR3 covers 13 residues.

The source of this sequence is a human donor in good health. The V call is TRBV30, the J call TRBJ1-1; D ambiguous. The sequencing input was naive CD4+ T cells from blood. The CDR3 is CAWSNSGEAEAFF. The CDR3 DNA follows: TGTGCCTGGAGTAACTCCGGGGAGGCTGAAGCTTTCTTT.